This entry lists 19 T cell receptor beta chains sequenced from one sample in a study of early T cells in non-severe SARS-CoV-2 infection. TCRdb reprocessed the 5' RACE reads via MiXCR and lists one record per CDR3 protein. This sample has about 49,000 distinct CDR3 sequences, with roughly 6.5% found just once. The sequenced sample was whole blood, obtained at baseline. Receptors were obtained from an adult who was a healthcare worker with PCR-confirmed SARS-CoV-2 infection or an uninfected control (not recorded which).

This clonotype has at least ten counts. This CDR3 reads CASSRPLSISNTEAFF. CDR3 nucleotide sequence: TGTGCCAGCAGCCGCCCCCTCTCCATCTCGAACACTGAAGCTTTCTTT. V and J are TRBV6-1 and TRBJ1-1; no clear D. Germline V gene lookup returns CDR1 MNHNS and CDR2 SASEGT. Trimming left V 6 bases short and J 1 base short, with 18 bases between. The CDR3 contains 16 residues.

The gene calls are TRBV27 and TRBJ1-4, with D possibly matching TRBD1 (5 bases). The V gene's germline CDR1 is MNHEY and CDR2 SMNVEV (reference sequence). CDR3 length: 14 amino acids. Trimming left V 4 bases short and J 3 bases short, with 9 bases between. The CDR3 DNA reads TGTGCCAGCAGTTATCGGGGGGCTAATGAAAAACTGTTTTTT. Amino acid sequence: CASSYRGANEKLFF.

This clonotype was observed many times. J is TRBJ1-2 and V is TRBV9, with TRBD1 identical over 8 bases. The CDR3 covers 15 residues. The junction had 12 bases not matched to a gene; V was cut back by 3 bases and J by 8 bases. Germline CDR1 and CDR2: SGDLS and YYNGEE. The CDR3: CASSGGQGRLMGYTF. The CDR3 coding sequence is TGTGCCAGCAGCGGAGGACAGGGCAGGCTAATGGGCTACACCTTC. The whole variable domain, remainder taken from reference TRBV9 and TRBJ1-2, is DSGVTQTPKHLITATGQRVTLRCSPRSGDLSVYWYQQSLDQGLQFLIQYYNGEERAKGNILERFSAQQFPDLHSELNLSSLELGDSALYFCASSGGQGRLMGYTFGSGTRLTVV.

The chain links TRBV12-5 to TRBJ2-6; 10 positions match TRBD1. CDR1 is LGHNT, CDR2 FRNRAP, per germline. Trimming took 6 bases from V and 1 from J; bases not matched to a gene: 12. The CDR3 has 19 amino acids. CDR3 coding DNA: TGTGCTAGTGGCGCTACCCGGACAGGGGGACTATCTGGGGCCAACGTCCTGACTTTC. As protein: CASGATRTGGLSGANVLTF.

In this sample, this clonotype turned up a few times. The chain carries TRBV18 and TRBJ2-7; TRBD1 matches 7 bases. CDR1 and CDR2 from the germline V gene are KGHSH and LQKENI. V lost 3 bases to trimming and J lost 2 bases; unmatched junction nucleotides: 7. CDR3 length: 15 residues. The chain's CDR3 is CASSPLRDRAYEQYF. In DNA form, the CDR3 reads TGTGCCAGCTCACCCCTCCGGGACAGAGCCTACGAGCAGTACTTC.

This clonotype was seen ten or more times. The chain uses TRBV4-3 and TRBJ2-3, with TRBD2 identical over 13 bases. This CDR3 region has 17 residues. Per germline, CDR1 LGHNA and CDR2 YSLEER. The J segment lost 2 bases and the V segment lost 4 bases, leaving 6 bases of the junction unmatched. CDR3 nucleotide sequence: TGCGCCAGCAGCCGCTCTGGGACTAGCGGGGCCACAGATACGCAGTATTTT. It is translated as CASSRSGTSGATDTQYF.

This clonotype showed up many times. This chain uses TRBV10-3 with TRBJ1-5; D is unclear. V lost 4 bases, J lost 0 bases, and 10 bases lay in between. The germline gives CDR1 ENHRY, CDR2 SYGVKD. The CDR3 has 15 amino acids. CDR3 DNA: TGTGCCATCAGTGCAGGTTCTAATAGCAATCAGCCCCAGCATTTT. Residues: CAISAGSNSNQPQHF.

This clonotype has at least ten counts. This chain connects TRBV7-2 to TRBJ2-1; D remains unclear. Trimming stripped 0 bases from V and 6 bases from J, with 9 bases between. Per the germline V gene, CDR1 is SGHTA and CDR2 is FQGNSA. There are 14 residues in the CDR3. CDR3 sequence reads: CASSLAASSNEQFF. CDR3 nucleotide sequence: TGTGCCAGCAGCTTAGCCGCATCAAGCAATGAGCAGTTCTTC.

The chain recombines TRBV23-1 with TRBJ1-5; D is unresolved. TRBV23-1 qualifies as an ORF whose function is uncertain. V gave up 2 bases and J gave up 4 bases, with 12 bases separating them. CDR3 size: 15 residues. CDR3 bases: TGCGCCAGCAGTCAACCCAGTAGAAGTAATCAGCCCCAGCATTTT. It translates to CASSQPSRSNQPQHF.

Turning to this clonotype: A much larger clone differs from this one at a single base, so this may be a read error. The gene calls are TRBV14 and TRBJ2-2; tentative D call: TRBD1 (5 bases). This CDR3 has 15 residues. V lost 5 bases, J lost 0 bases, and 10 bases lay in between. Germline assignment: CDR1 SGHDN and CDR2 FVKESK. The CDR3 protein is CASSFWTSNTGELFF. The CDR3, as DNA: TGTGCCAGCAGCTTCTGGACATCGAACACCGGGGAGCTGTTTTTT.

The chain employs TRBV12-3 or TRBV12-4 and TRBJ2-3; D gene unclear. The CDR3 spans 13 residues. V lost 1 base, J lost 6 bases, and 8 bases lay in between. Here the CDR3 reads CASSLDADDTQYF. The DNA of the CDR3 is TGTGCCAGCAGTTTAGACGCAGACGATACGCAGTATTTT.

This clonotype has a count of ten or more. The chain links TRBV10-3 to TRBJ2-7; TRBD2 aligns across 9 bases. The germline V gene has CDR1 ENHRY and CDR2 SYGVKD. The junction had 6 bases not matched to a gene; V was cut back by 6 bases and J by 3 bases. This CDR3 contains 14 residues. The CDR3 coding sequence is TGTGCCATCAGAGCTAGCGGGGCGAACTACGAGCAGTACTTC. Protein sequence: CAIRASGANYEQYF.

In its sample, this clonotype was seen many times. The chain carries TRBV12-3 or TRBV12-4 and TRBJ2-5; D possibly uses TRBD1 or TRBD2 (5 bases each). V dropped 4 bases and J dropped 5 bases, with 26 bases sitting between them. This CDR3 is 18 amino acids long. The CDR3 DNA sequence: TGTGCCAGCAGTTGGGGAGACAGCCAGTTGACAATAGGGGAGACCCAGTACTTC. It encodes CASSWGDSQLTIGETQYF.

The V call is TRBV7-2, the J call TRBJ2-7, with D uncertain. The CDR3 has 13 amino acids. CDR1 is SGHTA, CDR2 FQGNSA, per germline. V was pared by 0 bases and J by 6 bases, with 9 bases between. This CDR3 reads CASSLASPLEQYF. The CDR3 coding sequence is TGTGCCAGCAGCTTAGCTAGTCCCCTCGAGCAGTACTTC.

V gene TRBV20-1 combines with J gene TRBJ2-3, with TRBD2 identical over 8 bases. The CDR3 spans 13 residues. V lost 5 bases and J lost 4; bases outside the gene matches: 5. The germline gives CDR1 DFQATT, CDR2 SNEGSKA (reference sequence). CDR3 DNA: TGCAGTGCTGCCGACGGGGGGGCAGATACGCAGTATTTT. It translates to CSAADGGADTQYF.

This CDR3 reads CASRSRTGTSHLTDTQYF. CDR3 nucleotides: TGTGCCAGCAGGTCCCGAACTGGGACTAGTCATCTCACAGATACGCAGTATTTT. This chain joins TRBV12-3 or TRBV12-4 and TRBJ2-3; TRBD2 matches at 8 bases. J gave up 2 bases and V 6 bases, and 16 bases lay outside the gene matches. The CDR3 has 18 residues.

This clonotype came up many times. CDR3 bases: TGTGCCAGCAGTTCGGCCGGGACAGCTTATGAAGCTTTCTTT. Protein sequence: CASSSAGTAYEAFF. The chain has TRBV27 and TRBJ1-1; TRBD1 matches 7 bases. V dropped 4 bases and J dropped 7; count of bases not matched to a gene: 9. Germline loops: CDR1 MNHEY, CDR2 SMNVEV (reference sequence). This CDR3 is built from 14 residues.

This clonotype was seen a few times. The J gene is TRBJ2-2, the V gene TRBV3-2; TRBD1 is the table's D call, not checked against the DNA. TRBV3-2 is given as a pseudogene. The CDR3 has 18 amino acids. CDR3 coding DNA: TGTGCCAGCAGCCAGAGCGACAGCTTTCCGCCGAACACCGGGGAGCTGTTTTTT. This gives the protein CASSQSDSFPPNTGELFF.

In its sample, this clonotype was seen many times. The chain combines TRBV9 with TRBJ2-2; no firm D call. This CDR3 has 14 amino acids. CDR1 SGDLS and CDR2 YYNGEE come from the germline V gene. Trimming took off 0 bases at V and 7 bases at J, with 10 bases between the two ends. Here the CDR3 reads CASSVVVGNGELFF. The DNA of the CDR3 is TGTGCCAGCAGCGTAGTGGTAGGGAACGGGGAGCTGTTTTTT.